The clone carrying this T cell receptor beta chain was counted a few times. The antigen is undetermined. This sample was taken from a study of beta chain features in type 1 diabetes. Study-level results: VDJ junctions sequenced from type 1 diabetes patients showed fewer insertions and more deletions. In every one of the four CD4+ subsets, TCRB CDR3s were moderately but significantly shorter in Type 1 diabetes patients.

The CDR3 loop spans 14 amino acids. Germline CDR1 and CDR2: SGHRS and YFSETQ. The V gene lost 0 bases and the J gene lost 6 bases, with 12 bases spanning the gap. Isolated RNA was reverse transcribed in full, so expressed TCRB transcripts were sequenced. Measured with immunoSEQ multiplex PCR; TCRdb has only the in-frame clones, and not every one. The sample holds fewer than 250,000 clones; over 7.5% are singletons and the top ten take about 0.037%. Sequencing input: naive CD4+ T cells from blood. The V call is TRBV5-1, the J call TRBJ1-1; possibly TRBD1 for D (5 bases). This clonotype was sampled from a woman aged 18 to 35 in good health. The chain's CDR3 is CASSLGSGGAEAFF. CDR3 DNA: TGCGCCAGCAGCTTGGGGTCGGGGGGGGCTGAAGCTTTCTTT.